Listed here are 21 T cell receptor beta chains from one sample, sequenced in a study of T cell responses to AZD1222 COVID-19 vaccine. Here immunoSEQ multiplex PCR was the method, and the copy in TCRdb shows in-frame clones only, minus some. The table includes approximately 160,000 clones, around 89% detected once. Material: peripheral blood, obtained on day 0 of AZD1222 vaccination. Every receptor here comes from an adult in good health.

The chain uses TRBV5-4 and TRBJ2-1, with TRBD2 matching 14 bases. Trimming cost V 0 bases and J 3 bases; bases outside gene matches: 11. CDR3 length equals 20 residues. Germline V gene data show CDR1 as SGHNT and CDR2 as YYREEE (reference sequence). This CDR3 reads CASSLVRTSGRRGLYNEQFF. CDR3 nucleotide sequence: TGTGCCAGCAGCTTGGTTAGGACTAGCGGGAGGAGAGGTCTCTACAATGAGCAGTTCTTC.

The chain employs TRBV28 and TRBJ2-2; D unresolved. This CDR3 has 13 residues. Germline lookup yields CDR1 MDHEN and CDR2 SYDVKM. Trimming cost V 5 bases and J 7 bases, with 11 bases left between them. CDR3 region: CASSTVRGGELFF. For the CDR3, the DNA is TGTGCCAGCAGTACTGTTAGAGGCGGGGAGCTGTTTTTT.

This chain links TRBV6-5 with TRBJ1-5; no definite D call. Germline-derived CDR1 and CDR2 are MNHEY and SVGAGI. CDR3 length: 13 residues. Trimming cost V 2 bases and J 4 bases, with 6 bases left between them. The CDR3 DNA sequence: TGTGCCAGCAGTTACCTCCAGAATCAGCCCCAGCATTTT. Residues: CASSYLQNQPQHF.

The V and J genes are TRBV10-3 and TRBJ2-5; 10 bases are shared with TRBD1. The CDR3 sequence is 13 residues long. Germline V gene sequence: CDR1 ENHRY, CDR2 SYGVKD. Trimming at V came to 6 bases and at J to 5 bases, leaving 3 bases not matched to a gene. The CDR3 here is CAISADRGETQYF. CDR3 in DNA: TGTGCCATCAGCGCGGACAGGGGGGAGACCCAGTACTTC.

The genes are TRBV13 and TRBJ2-1; D is undetermined. The CDR3 covers 15 residues. The V and J ends lost 7 bases and 8 bases respectively, with 21 bases between them. Germline V gene sequence: CDR1 PRHDT, CDR2 FYEKMQ (reference sequence). CDR3 nucleotide sequence: TGTGCCAGCAACTTCAGAATAGTGGACGGCGATGAGCAGTTCTTC. It yields the protein CASNFRIVDGDEQFF. Full variable domain (missing parts from reference TRBV13 and TRBJ2-1): AAGVIQSPRHLIKEKRETATLKCYPIPRHDTVYWYQQGPGQDPQFLISFYEKMQSDKGSIPDRFSAQQFSDYHSELNMSSLELGDSALYFCASNFRIVDGDEQFFGPGTRLTVL.

This chain uses TRBV5-4 with TRBJ2-1; D gene unclear. With 0 bases removed from V and 5 bases from J, the gap between germline ends came to 9 bases. There are 14 residues in the CDR3. Germline V lookup: CDR1 SGHNT, CDR2 YYREEE (reference sequence). The CDR3 region is CASSLGIWDNEQFF. For the CDR3, the DNA is TGTGCCAGCAGCTTGGGAATTTGGGACAATGAGCAGTTCTTC.

The V and J genes are TRBV19 and TRBJ2-7, with D tentatively TRBD2 (6 bases). Germline-derived CDR1 and CDR2 are LNHDA and SQIVND (reference sequence). The V gene lost 5 bases and the J gene lost 2 bases, with 10 bases spanning the gap. The CDR3 has 13 residues. The CDR3 DNA sequence: TGTGCCAGTAGTCTAGGAGGGCCCTACGAGCAGTACTTC. This translates into CASSLGGPYEQYF.

The chain joins TRBV6-1 to TRBJ2-1; 9 bases fit TRBD1. Germline V gene lookup returns CDR1 MNHNS and CDR2 SASEGT. The CDR3 loop spans 16 amino acids. Trimming at V came to 3 bases and at J to 6 bases, leaving 9 bases not matched to a gene. In DNA form, the CDR3 reads TGTGCCAGCAGTGAGGCTCTGGGACAGGGACTCAATGAGCAGTTCTTC. This translates into CASSEALGQGLNEQFF.

This chain joins TRBV6-8 and TRBJ1-5, with TRBD1 identical over 12 bases. Looked up from germline, CDR1 is MNHGY and CDR2 is SAAAGT. The V and J ends lost 0 bases and 5 bases, in that order; junction bases with no gene match: 17. This CDR3 has 21 amino acids. CDR3 in amino acids: CASSYSIRLLGTGGEDQPQHF. CDR3 bases: TGTGCCAGCAGTTACTCGATAAGGTTATTAGGGACAGGGGGCGAGGATCAGCCCCAGCATTTT.

The genes are TRBV4-3 and TRBJ2-2; no clear D. CDR3 length: 13 amino acids. Germline CDR1 and CDR2: LGHNA and YSLEER. Trimming pared 3 bases from V and 8 bases from J, leaving 10 bases between. CDR3 in amino acids: CASSHGQGGELFF. The CDR3 DNA reads TGCGCCAGCAGCCACGGCCAAGGAGGGGAGCTGTTTTTT.

A single count supports this clone. The rearrangement links TRBV5-6 to TRBJ1-2; the match to TRBD1 covers 7 bases. Germline loops: CDR1 SGHDT, CDR2 YYEEEE. With V trimmed by 6 bases and J by 6 bases, 8 bases remained unmatched. This CDR3 has 13 residues. The CDR3 region is CASILTGYDGYTF. The CDR3 DNA follows: TGTGCCAGCATCCTGACAGGGTACGATGGCTACACCTTC.

The chain joins TRBV28 to TRBJ1-5; D not certain. There are 14 residues in the CDR3. The V end was cut by 3 bases, the J end by 6 bases, with 12 bases between. The germline gives CDR1 MDHEN, CDR2 SYDVKM. The CDR3 sequence is CASSFPGGSQPQHF. The CDR3 DNA reads TGTGCCAGCAGTTTCCCCGGAGGGAGTCAGCCCCAGCATTTT. Combining the CDR3 with reference TRBV28 and TRBJ1-5 gives the whole variable domain DVKVTQSSRYLVKRTGEKVFLECVQDMDHENMFWYRQDPGLGLRLIYFSYDVKMKEKGDIPEGYSVSREKKERFSLILESASTNQTSMYLCASSFPGGSQPQHFGDGTRLSIL.

The chain recombines TRBV10-3 with TRBJ1-1; unclear D gene. The CDR3 totals 13 residues. Trimming removed 3 bases at V and 4 bases at J, with 9 bases between. The germline gives CDR1 ENHRY, CDR2 SYGVKD. The DNA of the CDR3 is TGTGCCATCAGTGACGGGGTTTTCACTGAAGCTTTCTTT. Its protein is CAISDGVFTEAFF.

This chain links TRBV5-1 with TRBJ1-1; TRBD1 aligns across 7 bases. Germline CDR1 reads SGHRS; CDR2 reads YFSETQ. The CDR3 is 14 residues long. Trimming at V came to 2 bases and at J to 6 bases, leaving 7 bases not matched to a gene. The DNA of the CDR3 is TGCGCCAGCAGCTTAGGCAGGGGGGGCTCTGAAGCTTTCTTT. Amino acid sequence: CASSLGRGGSEAFF.

The chain couples TRBV6-1 to TRBJ1-2; no clear D. This CDR3 is built from 14 residues. The germline CDR1 and CDR2 sequences are MNHNS and SASEGT. Trimming took off 3 bases at V and 4 bases at J, with 12 bases between the two ends. CDR3 in DNA: TGTGCCAGCAGTGAGGGCCTCGGACTCTATGGCTACACCTTC. It specifies CASSEGLGLYGYTF.

This chain links TRBV4-2 with TRBJ2-5, with 8 positions matching TRBD2. The junction had 7 bases not matched to a gene; V was cut back by 4 bases and J by 3 bases. The CDR3 runs to 15 residues. The V gene's germline CDR1 is LGHNA and CDR2 YNFKEQ. The chain's CDR3 is CASSLAGRGEETQYF. The CDR3 coding sequence is TGTGCCAGCAGCCTAGCGGGAAGAGGGGAAGAGACCCAGTACTTC.

The chain couples TRBV9 to TRBJ2-3, with 14 positions matching TRBD2. Trimming took 4 bases from V and 2 from J; bases not matched to a gene: 9. The CDR3 has 18 amino acids. Germline V gene data show CDR1 as SGDLS and CDR2 as YYNGEE. The CDR3 region is CASSLTGTSGSTTDTQYF. For the CDR3, the DNA is TGTGCCAGCAGCCTAACCGGGACTAGCGGGAGCACCACAGATACGCAGTATTTT.

V gene TRBV15 combines with J gene TRBJ1-4, with 9 nucleotides matching TRBD1. The V and J ends lost 5 bases and 5 bases, in that order; junction bases with no gene match: 9. The CDR3 is 16 amino acids. Germline CDR1 reads LNHNV; CDR2 reads YYDKDF (reference sequence). The CDR3 here is CATSPRTGQGNEKLFF. CDR3 nucleotides: TGTGCCACCAGCCCCAGGACCGGACAGGGGAATGAAAAACTGTTTTTT.

V is TRBV6-5 and J is TRBJ1-4, with D possibly matching TRBD1 (5 bases). The CDR3 has 15 residues. The germline gives CDR1 MNHEY, CDR2 SVGAGI. With 0 bases removed from V and 13 bases from J, the gap between germline ends came to 18 bases. CDR3 in amino acids: CASSYSTPGTAPLFF. The CDR3 region has the DNA TGTGCCAGCAGTTACTCCACCCCCGGGACTGCACCACTGTTTTTT.

V and J are TRBV19 and TRBJ1-1; D is perhaps TRBD1 (5 bases). CDR1 is LNHDA, CDR2 SQIVND, per germline (reference sequence). CDR3 length: 16 residues. The germline V and J ends were trimmed by 1 base and 3 bases, with 15 bases remaining between them. CDR3: CASSIGIGVEDTEAFF. Here the CDR3 DNA reads TGTGCCAGTAGTATAGGGATAGGGGTGGAGGACACTGAAGCTTTCTTT.

The rearrangement uses TRBV9 and TRBJ2-2; TRBD1 might be the D (6 bases). Germline V gene lookup returns CDR1 SGDLS and CDR2 YYNGEE. The CDR3 is 15 residues long. With 0 bases removed from V and 6 bases from J, the gap between germline ends came to 12 bases. The CDR3 here is CASSVVVGAPGELFF. CDR3 sequence (DNA): TGTGCCAGCAGCGTAGTGGTGGGGGCCCCCGGGGAGCTGTTTTTT.